The rows below give T cell receptor beta chains drawn from one sample of a study of siplizumab effects on memory and regulatory T cells. Using immunoSEQ multiplex PCR, the repertoire was profiled, and TCRdb retains in-frame clones only, with some absent. Of around 100,000 clones in the sample, approximately 91% were seen once. Source material: CD4+ T cells sorted from blood. Source of these receptors: a human donor in good health. The CDR3 runs from the conserved cysteine through the conserved F or W. D genes are given only for firm matches. Clone size is shown for a subset of rows, as once, few, many or a class of expanded clone.

DNA: TGTGCCAGTACCCCTGGACAGGTTGGGTCGGCTTTCTTT
CDR3: CASTPGQVGSAFF
J: TRBJ1-1
V: TRBV19
size: once
D: TRBD1

DNA: TGTGCCAGCAGCTTAGAGACAAACCTAGAAGCTTTCTTT
CDR3: CASSLETNLEAFF
J: TRBJ1-1
V: TRBV7-2
size: .
D: .

DNA: TGTGCCAGCAGTGCAGAGGGGGCCTCCTACGAGCAGTACTTC
CDR3: CASSAEGASYEQYF
J: TRBJ2-7
V: TRBV6-1
size: few
D: TRBD1

DNA: TGTGCCAGCAGCTTGACTAGCGGGGTTTACAATGAGCAGTTCTTC
CDR3: CASSLTSGVYNEQFF
J: TRBJ2-1
V: TRBV5-4
size: .
D: TRBD2

DNA: TGTGCCAGCAGCTTAACTAGCGGATTTTACAATGAGCAGTTCTTC
CDR3: CASSLTSGFYNEQFF
J: TRBJ2-1
V: TRBV7-3
size: .
D: .

DNA: TGTGCCAGCAGCTTAGGAATGGGCGGGAACACCGGGGAGCTGTTTTTT
CDR3: CASSLGMGGNTGELFF
J: TRBJ2-2
V: TRBV11-2
size: .
D: .

DNA: TGCGCCAGCAGCTTGGGGACTAGCGGGAACACAGATACGCAGTATTTT
CDR3: CASSLGTSGNTDTQYF
J: TRBJ2-3
V: TRBV5-1
size: once
D: TRBD2

DNA: TGTGCCAGCAGCGTTCGCAGGAATTACGAGCAGTACTTC
CDR3: CASSVRRNYEQYF
J: TRBJ2-7
V: TRBV5-5
size: .
D: .

DNA: TGCGCCAGCAGTGACGGGTATCAGCCCCAGCATTTT
CDR3: CASSDGYQPQHF
J: TRBJ1-5
V: TRBV10-2
size: once
D: .

DNA: TGTGCCATCAGGGCCTTGGAGAACACTGAAGCTTTCTTT
CDR3: CAIRALENTEAFF
J: TRBJ1-1
V: TRBV10-3
size: .
D: .

DNA: TGTGCCAGCAGCCCCCCATTAGCGGGGGTTTTCCAAGAGACCCAGTACTTC
CDR3: CASSPPLAGVFQETQYF
J: TRBJ2-5
V: TRBV7-2
size: .
D: TRBD2

DNA: TGCGCCAGCAGTACCCACTCTGGCACTGAAGCTTTCTTT
CDR3: CASSTHSGTEAFF
J: TRBJ1-1
V: TRBV10-2
size: .
D: .

DNA: TGTGCCAGCACCCTAATCATAACTAACACTGAAGCTTTCTTT
CDR3: CASTLIITNTEAFF
J: TRBJ1-1
V: TRBV5-5
size: .
D: .

DNA: TGTGCCATCAGTGAGTCGGGGACAGGCTCCTACGAGCAGTACTTC
CDR3: CAISESGTGSYEQYF
J: TRBJ2-7
V: TRBV10-3
size: .
D: TRBD1

DNA: TGTGCCATCTCGCCGGGACATTCTTACGAGCAGTACTTC
CDR3: CAISPGHSYEQYF
J: TRBJ2-7
V: TRBV6-1
size: .
D: .

DNA: TGTGCCAGCAGTGCCGGGGTGGGCGAGCAGTACTTC
CDR3: CASSAGVGEQYF
J: TRBJ2-7
V: TRBV6-1
size: .
D: .

DNA: TGTGCCACCCGGACAGGGGGCAACTATGGCTACACCTTC
CDR3: CATRTGGNYGYTF
J: TRBJ1-2
V: TRBV6-5
size: .
D: TRBD1

DNA: TGTGCCATCAGTTCCGGGACAGGACCCTATGGCTACACCTTC
CDR3: CAISSGTGPYGYTF
J: TRBJ1-2
V: TRBV6-1
size: .
D: TRBD1

DNA: TGTGCCAGCAGCCAAGGACAGGTACCCATGGGTGGCTACACCTTC
CDR3: CASSQGQVPMGGYTF
J: TRBJ1-2
V: TRBV14
size: .
D: .

DNA: TGTGCTAGTGGGAAAATTTACAATGAGCAGTTCTTC
CDR3: CASGKIYNEQFF
J: TRBJ2-1
V: TRBV12-5
size: .
D: .